A selection of T cell receptor beta chains follows, all from one sample in a study of OX40 agonist ivuxolimab in advanced cancers. Assay: immunoSEQ multiplex PCR; the TCRdb copy retains only in-frame clones and omits some. Among approximately 70,000 clones, 85% to 90% were seen once, and the ten largest hold about 0.9%. Sample: CD4+ or CD8+ T cells sorted from blood, taken in a trial of the OX40 agonist ivuxolimab. The receptors derive from an adult with an advanced solid tumor such as melanoma, head and neck, liver or kidney cancer. CDR3s include the opening cysteine and the closing phenylalanine or tryptophan. Each record gives: V gene, D gene, clone size, J gene, CDR3 DNA, CDR3 protein. D genes are given only for firm matches. Size tells how often a clone was seen (once, few, many) or the class of an expanded clone, and some rows leave it out.

TRBV6-5	TRBD2	.	TRBJ2-7	TGTGCCAGCTCCCGACTAGCGGGAGTCGAGCAGTACTTC	CASSRLAGVEQYF
TRBV5-1	.	.	TRBJ2-7	TGCGCCAGCAGCTTAGCCCTCACGGACCGCAGCTTAAGGGAGCAGTACTTC	CASSLALTDRSLREQYF
TRBV4-3	.	.	TRBJ1-5	TGCGCCAGCAGCCAACACAGGGATCAGCCCCAGCATTTT	CASSQHRDQPQHF
TRBV28	TRBD2	.	TRBJ2-7	TGTGCCAGCCGCTTAACCCAGACTAGCGGATCCTACGAGCAGTACTTC	CASRLTQTSGSYEQYF
TRBV4-3	TRBD2	.	TRBJ2-5	TGCGCCAGCAGCCGGGGGGGAGGGGAGACCCAGTACTTC	CASSRGGGETQYF
TRBV4-3	.	.	TRBJ1-2	TGCGCCAGCAGCCAAGGGGCGAAAACCGGCTATGGCTACACCTTC	CASSQGAKTGYGYTF
TRBV18	.	.	TRBJ1-2	TGTGCCAGCTCACCACCGACTGGGAGTGGCGGCTACACCTTC	CASSPPTGSGGYTF
TRBV5-1	.	.	TRBJ2-1	TGCGCCAGCAGCTTGACTACCAATGAGCAGTTCTTC	CASSLTTNEQFF
TRBV6-1	.	.	TRBJ1-1	TGTGCCAGCAAGGAACCTAACACTGAAGCTTTCTTT	CASKEPNTEAFF
TRBV13	TRBD1	.	TRBJ2-7	TGTGCCAGCAGCTACACGGGACAGGGCCGGACCTACGAGCAGTACTTC	CASSYTGQGRTYEQYF
TRBV7-2	.	.	TRBJ1-3	TGTGCCAGCAGCCCCCGCCGAATTTCCGGAAACACCATATATTTT	CASSPRRISGNTIYF
TRBV19	.	once	TRBJ1-2	TGTGCCAGTAGTACGGGGGGTGCCCCCTATGGCTACACCTTC	CASSTGGAPYGYTF
TRBV5-4	TRBD1	.	TRBJ2-5	TGTGCCAGCAGCGCCACCCTAGGGGGCGGAGAGACCCAGTACTTC	CASSATLGGGETQYF
TRBV6-5	.	.	TRBJ1-6	TGTGCCAGCAGTTACGCTGGCAGGGCGAATTCACCCCTCCACTTT	CASSYAGRANSPLHF
TRBV28	.	.	TRBJ2-7	TGTGCCAGCAGTTCGGACAGACTTATATCCTACGAGCAGTACTTC	CASSSDRLISYEQYF
TRBV6-5	TRBD1	.	TRBJ1-6	TGTGCCAGCAGATCTACAGGGGTGAATAATTCACCCCTCCACTTT	CASRSTGVNNSPLHF
TRBV10-3	.	once	TRBJ1-6	TGTGCCATCAGTGACAGGGAGAATTCACCCCTCCACTTT	CAISDRENSPLHF
TRBV4-1	.	medium-sized	TRBJ1-1	TGCGCCAGCAGCCAACACTGGGGGGACACTGAAGCTTTCTTT	CASSQHWGDTEAFF
TRBV2	.	once	TRBJ2-1	TGTGCCAGCAGTCAAACCTCTCGGGGTCACAATGAGCAGTTCTTC	CASSQTSRGHNEQFF
TRBV6-5	.	.	TRBJ2-2	TGTGCCAGCAGTCGACAGGAACCCAACACCGGGGAGCTGTTTTTT	CASSRQEPNTGELFF
TRBV2	.	.	TRBJ1-5	TGTGCCAGCAGTGGCTTCGGGAGCAATCAGCCCCAGCATTTT	CASSGFGSNQPQHF
TRBV6-1	.	.	TRBJ2-7	TGTGCCAGCAGAGAAGGGGGAGGGGGTTTCGTGCAGTACTTC	CASREGGGGFVQYF
TRBV5-1	.	.	TRBJ2-4	TGCGCCAGCAGCTTGGGGGGCGGAGTCGCTAACATTCAGTACTTC	CASSLGGGVANIQYF
TRBV7-3	.	.	TRBJ1-2	TGCGCCAGCAGCCAATTGGAAGGGTATGGCTACACCTTC	CASSQLEGYGYTF
TRBV6-5	.	few	TRBJ1-3	TGTGCCACCGAAAGAGGGACTGGAAACACCATATATTTT	CATERGTGNTIYF
TRBV29-1	TRBD2	.	TRBJ2-2	TGCAGCGGAAGGACTAGCGGGAGCGCCGGGGAGCTGTTTTTT	CSGRTSGSAGELFF
TRBV18	TRBD1	.	TRBJ2-1	TGTGCCAGCTCACGTGGACAGGGCTCCTACAATGAGCAGTTCTTC	CASSRGQGSYNEQFF
TRBV28	TRBD1	.	TRBJ1-5	TGTGCCAGCAGCCTTCTGGGACAGGGTAATCAGCCCCAGCATTTT	CASSLLGQGNQPQHF
TRBV7-8	.	.	TRBJ2-1	TGTGCCAGCAGCCCAAGTGAGGGCATTATGGCGAGTCGGGTTGAGCAGTTCTTC	CASSPSEGIMASRVEQFF
TRBV2	.	.	TRBJ2-2	TGTGCCAGCAGTATACAGGGGGGGACGAACACCGGGGAGCTGTTTTTT	CASSIQGGTNTGELFF
TRBV5-1	TRBD1	few	TRBJ2-6	TGCGCCAGCAGCTTTGACCCTCCGGGACAGGGGCCTGTAGCTGGGGCCAACGTCCTGACTTTC	CASSFDPPGQGPVAGANVLTF
TRBV11-2	TRBD2	.	TRBJ2-5	TGTGCCAGCAGCTTAGATTTTGCTAGCGGGGGAGAGACCCAGTACTTC	CASSLDFASGGETQYF
TRBV11-2	.	.	TRBJ2-7	TGTGCCAGCAGCGCCTACAGGGAAGGAAACGAGCAGTACTTC	CASSAYREGNEQYF
TRBV18	TRBD1	.	TRBJ1-6	TGTGCCAGCTCACGGACGGGCCGGGGACAGAATAATTCACCCCTCCACTTT	CASSRTGRGQNNSPLHF
TRBV9	TRBD1	once	TRBJ2-1	TGTGCCAGCAGCACGAGACAGGGAAGCTCCTACAATGAGCAGTTCTTC	CASSTRQGSSYNEQFF
TRBV19	.	.	TRBJ1-2	TGTGCCAGTAGTACAGACAGTAACTATGGCTACACCTTC	CASSTDSNYGYTF
TRBV7-3	.	.	TRBJ2-3	TGTGCCAGCAGCTTAGTTGGTGACTCCACAGATACGCAGTATTTT	CASSLVGDSTDTQYF
TRBV5-1	.	.	TRBJ1-1	TGCGCCAGCAGCTTGTACCAGAACACTGAAGCTTTCTTT	CASSLYQNTEAFF
TRBV27	TRBD2	.	TRBJ2-1	TGTGCCATCCGCGGGACTAGCCGAACCGAGCAGTTCTTC	CAIRGTSRTEQFF
TRBV9	TRBD2	.	TRBJ2-2	TGTGCCAGCAGGCAACTAGCGGGGGGTGATTTGGCGAACACCGGGGAGCTGTTTTTT	CASRQLAGGDLANTGELFF
TRBV28	TRBD1	.	TRBJ1-5	TGTGCCAGCAGGACTAGTGACAGGGGGAGACAGCCCCAGCATTTT	CASRTSDRGRQPQHF
TRBV6-1	.	.	TRBJ1-1	TGTGCCAGCAGGGGGAGCGACAGATATGAAGCTTTCTTT	CASRGSDRYEAFF
TRBV2	.	once	TRBJ1-5	TGTGCCAGCGAGGGGGGGGTTAATCAGCCCCAGCATTTT	CASEGGVNQPQHF
TRBV5-1	.	.	TRBJ2-2	TGCGCCAGCAGCCCGACAGGAGTTAACACCGGGGAGCTGTTTTTT	CASSPTGVNTGELFF
TRBV5-1	.	.	TRBJ2-1	TGCGCCAGCAGCTTGGCCTGGCAGGCTCTTTCCTACAATGAGCAGTTCTTC	CASSLAWQALSYNEQFF
TRBV6-6	TRBD2	once	TRBJ2-3	TGTGCCAGCAGTTCGCCTAGCGGTGGCACAGATACGCAGTATTTT	CASSSPSGGTDTQYF